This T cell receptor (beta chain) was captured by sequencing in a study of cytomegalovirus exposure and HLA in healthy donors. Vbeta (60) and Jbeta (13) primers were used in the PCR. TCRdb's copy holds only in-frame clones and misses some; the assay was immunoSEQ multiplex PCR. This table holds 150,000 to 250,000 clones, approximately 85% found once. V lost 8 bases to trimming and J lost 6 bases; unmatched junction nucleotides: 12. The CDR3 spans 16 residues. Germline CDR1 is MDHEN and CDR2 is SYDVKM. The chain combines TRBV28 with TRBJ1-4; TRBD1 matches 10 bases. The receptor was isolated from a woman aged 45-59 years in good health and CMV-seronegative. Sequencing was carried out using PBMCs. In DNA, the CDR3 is TGTGCCAGCGGACTGGCGGGACAGGGGATTTATGAAAAACTGTTTTTT. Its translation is CASGLAGQGIYEKLFF. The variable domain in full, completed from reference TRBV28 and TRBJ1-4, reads DVKVTQSSRYLVKRTGEKVFLECVQDMDHENMFWYRQDPGLGLRLIYFSYDVKMKEKGDIPEGYSVSREKKERFSLILESASTNQTSMYLCASGLAGQGIYEKLFFGSGTQLSVL.